The rows below give T cell receptor beta chains drawn from one sample of a study of patients and donors after allogeneic stem cell transplantation. MiXCR, applied by TCRdb to the RT-PCR reads, yields one record per CDR3 protein. The repertoire holds about 110,000 distinct CDR3 sequences, with approximately 35% as singletons. Specimen: blood, either unsorted or a sorted T cell fraction (not recorded which). Receptors were obtained from a human donor who was either an allogeneic HSCT recipient or a stem cell or donor lymphocyte infusion donor (not recorded which). It is not recorded whose cells these are; they may come from a transplant donor. CDR3s include the opening cysteine and the closing phenylalanine or tryptophan. Each record gives: clone size, CDR3 length, D gene, J gene, V gene, CDR3 DNA, CDR3 protein. A D gene is named only where the DNA matches it firmly. Expanded clones get a size class; other rows say once, few or many, or leave the size out.

size: -; length: 15; D: -; J: TRBJ1-3; V: TRBV20-1; DNA: TGCAGTGCTAGAGATGGCGGGATCTCTGGAAACACCATATATTTT; CDR3: CSARDGGISGNTIYF
size: -; length: 17; D: -; J: TRBJ1-2; V: TRBV27; DNA: TGTGCCAGCAGTTTATCGCGCCCTATGGCCAGGGTCGTGGGCTACACCTTC; CDR3: CASSLSRPMARVVGYTF
size: once; length: 16; D: -; J: TRBJ2-1; V: TRBV6-2/TRBV6-3; DNA: TGTGCCAGCAGTCCCAGAGGGTTAGGGTCCTACAATGAGCAGTTCTTC; CDR3: CASSPRGLGSYNEQFF
size: many; length: 12; D: -; J: TRBJ1-6; V: TRBV12-3/TRBV12-4; DNA: TGTGCCAGCAGCCGAGGGAATTCACCCCTCCACTTT; CDR3: CASSRGNSPLHF
size: -; length: 17; D: TRBD2; J: TRBJ2-3; V: TRBV6-5; DNA: TGTGCCAGCAGTCCAATCGGACTAGCGGGGAGCACAGATACGCAGTATTTT; CDR3: CASSPIGLAGSTDTQYF
size: -; length: 13; D: -; J: TRBJ2-1; V: TRBV30; DNA: TGTGCCTGGAATAGACAGGAGTTTGGGGAGCAGTTCTTC; CDR3: CAWNRQEFGEQFF
size: few; length: 15; D: -; J: TRBJ1-6; V: TRBV7-9; DNA: TGTGCCAGCAGCTCCCAGGGGCTCCAGCATTCACCCCTCCACTTT; CDR3: CASSSQGLQHSPLHF
size: -; length: 12; D: TRBD1; J: TRBJ1-2; V: TRBV6-5; DNA: TGTGCCAGCAGTCCGGACAGGGGCGGCTACACCTTC; CDR3: CASSPDRGGYTF
size: -; length: 14; D: TRBD1; J: TRBJ1-2; V: TRBV2; DNA: TGTGCCAGCACCGACAGGGTTTACGGCTATGGCTACACCTTC; CDR3: CASTDRVYGYGYTF
size: few; length: 13; D: -; J: TRBJ1-5; V: TRBV30; DNA: TGTGCCTGCAACCGGGACCACAATCAGCCCCAGCATTTT; CDR3: CACNRDHNQPQHF
size: few; length: 16; D: TRBD2; J: TRBJ2-7; V: TRBV5-1; DNA: TGCGCCAGCAGCTTGGTCGCACTAGCGGGAGGGTACGAGCAGTACTTC; CDR3: CASSLVALAGGYEQYF
size: many; length: 13; D: -; J: TRBJ1-2; V: TRBV6-6; DNA: TGTGCCAGCATCCTACAGGGTGGCTATGGCTACACCTTC; CDR3: CASILQGGYGYTF
size: -; length: 15; D: TRBD1; J: TRBJ1-2; V: TRBV2; DNA: TGTGCCAGCCTTGTCCCGGTTCTGGGGACAGGGGGCTACACCTTC; CDR3: CASLVPVLGTGGYTF
size: few; length: 13; D: -; J: TRBJ1-5; V: TRBV7-2; DNA: TGTGCCAGCAGCTTAGGGGGAGGGCAGCCCCAGCATTTT; CDR3: CASSLGGGQPQHF
size: -; length: 13; D: -; J: TRBJ2-7; V: TRBV20-1; DNA: TGCAGTGCTAGCGCACTAAGCTCCTACGAGCAGTACTTC; CDR3: CSASALSSYEQYF
size: once; length: 14; D: -; J: TRBJ1-4; V: TRBV18; DNA: TGTGCCAGCTCACCGACCAGAATTAGTGAAAAACTGTTTTTT; CDR3: CASSPTRISEKLFF
size: few; length: 13; D: -; J: TRBJ1-1; V: TRBV12-3/TRBV12-4; DNA: TGTGCCAGCAGTTTACGGGGGCGGGCTGAAGCTTTCTTT; CDR3: CASSLRGRAEAFF
size: -; length: 13; D: -; J: TRBJ2-1; V: TRBV10-3; DNA: TGTGCCATCAGGAGTCTACTTTACAATGAGCAGTTCTTC; CDR3: CAIRSLLYNEQFF
size: -; length: 14; D: -; J: TRBJ2-5; V: TRBV15; DNA: TGTGCCACCAGCAGAGATCCTGGTCAAGAGACCCAGTACTTC; CDR3: CATSRDPGQETQYF
size: many; length: 14; D: TRBD1; J: TRBJ1-3; V: TRBV20-1; DNA: TGCAGTGCTAGAGACAGGGGGACTGGAAACACCATATATTTT; CDR3: CSARDRGTGNTIYF
size: -; length: 12; D: -; J: TRBJ1-1; V: TRBV12-3/TRBV12-4; DNA: TGTGCCAGCAGAACGACTGGGACTGAAGCTTTCTTT; CDR3: CASRTTGTEAFF
size: -; length: 13; D: -; J: TRBJ2-3; V: TRBV20-1; DNA: TGCAGTGCTAGACGAGATTCCGCAGATACGCAGTATTTT; CDR3: CSARRDSADTQYF
size: -; length: 18; D: TRBD2; J: TRBJ2-5; V: TRBV5-1; DNA: TGCGCCAGCAGCTTGGCAGTACTAGCGGGAGGGTGGCAAGAGACCCAGTACTTC; CDR3: CASSLAVLAGGWQETQYF
size: few; length: 11; D: -; J: TRBJ1-4; V: TRBV18; DNA: TGTGCCAGTTCCCCGGATGAAAAACTGTTTTTT; CDR3: CASSPDEKLFF
size: -; length: 15; D: -; J: TRBJ2-5; V: TRBV28; DNA: TGTGCCAGCAGACCGCCGGGCCCTAGTGTAGAGACCCAGTACTTC; CDR3: CASRPPGPSVETQYF
size: -; length: 11; D: -; J: TRBJ2-2; V: TRBV9; DNA: TGTGCCAGCAGCGTAGGTACAGAGCTGTTTTTT; CDR3: CASSVGTELFF
size: many; length: 11; D: -; J: TRBJ1-1; V: TRBV29-1; DNA: TGCAGCGTTGGGGCGGACACTGAAGCTTTCTTT; CDR3: CSVGADTEAFF
size: -; length: 14; D: -; J: TRBJ1-4; V: TRBV28; DNA: TGTGCCAGCAAGGGGTCGGGCAGAAATGAAAAACTGTTTTTT; CDR3: CASKGSGRNEKLFF
size: few; length: 15; D: -; J: TRBJ2-7; V: TRBV5-1; DNA: TGCGCCAGCAGCTTGGACCCAGGGTGGGCCTACGAGCAGTACTTC; CDR3: CASSLDPGWAYEQYF
size: -; length: 10; D: TRBD2; J: TRBJ2-4; V: TRBV29-1; DNA: TGCAGCGTCAGGGAGGGCATTCAGTACTTC; CDR3: CSVREGIQYF
size: -; length: 14; D: TRBD1; J: TRBJ2-7; V: TRBV4-2; DNA: TGTGCCAGCAGCCGGACAGGCAACGTCTACGAGCAGTACTTC; CDR3: CASSRTGNVYEQYF
size: -; length: 15; D: TRBD1; J: TRBJ1-2; V: TRBV9; DNA: TGTGCCAGCAGCCCCAGGGACAGTTCATCGGGTGGCTACACCTTC; CDR3: CASSPRDSSSGGYTF
size: -; length: 16; D: -; J: TRBJ1-2; V: TRBV7-6; DNA: TGTGCCAGCAGCTCCACCCGAGGGGAAAAACACTACGGCTACACCTTC; CDR3: CASSSTRGEKHYGYTF
size: -; length: 15; D: -; J: TRBJ1-1; V: TRBV7-9; DNA: TGTGCCAGCAGCTCAGGCGGAAAGGACAGCATTGAAGCTTTCTTT; CDR3: CASSSGGKDSIEAFF
size: -; length: 13; D: -; J: TRBJ1-3; V: TRBV3-1; DNA: TGTGCCAGCAGCTCATCCTCTGGAAACACCATATATTTT; CDR3: CASSSSSGNTIYF
size: -; length: 14; D: -; J: TRBJ2-7; V: TRBV9; DNA: TGTGCCAGCAGCGTAGTAGGAGAGCTAGGGGAGCAGTACTTC; CDR3: CASSVVGELGEQYF